The 20 T cell receptor beta chains given below trace back to one sample, sequenced in a study of T cell responses to AZD1222 COVID-19 vaccine. Clones were sequenced by immunoSEQ multiplex PCR, and TCRdb holds only the in-frame ones, with some missing. The table shows around 80,000 clones, with roughly 90% occurring only once. Sequenced here: peripheral blood, sampled 28 days after the second AZD1222 dose. Source of these receptors: an adult who received the AZD1222 COVID-19 vaccine.

The chain carries TRBV9 and TRBJ1-1; D not certain. Germline V gene data show CDR1 as SGDLS and CDR2 as YYNGEE. V lost 3 bases, J lost 3 bases, and 9 bases lay in between. The CDR3 totals 13 residues. The CDR3 bases are TGTGCCAGCAGCGCCCGATGGTACACTGAAGCTTTCTTT. This encodes CASSARWYTEAFF.

This rearrangement joins TRBV28 to TRBJ1-2; D is undetermined. The CDR3 loop spans 14 amino acids. The V end lost 3 bases, the J end lost 8 bases, and 16 bases lay between the germline ends. Germline lookup yields CDR1 MDHEN and CDR2 SYDVKM. The CDR3 nucleotides read TGTGCCAGCAGTTTGCTTGAGGCTACGGAAGGCTACACCTTC. This sequence encodes CASSLLEATEGYTF.

Regarding this clone: This clone may be a read error of a much larger clone one base away. CDR3 protein: CARSVVGGVPGEQYF. DNA for the CDR3: TGTGCCCGCAGCGTAGTGGGGGGGGTCCCGGGAGAGCAGTACTTC. The chain is built from TRBV9 and TRBJ2-7; the match to TRBD2 covers 7 bases. This CDR3 has 15 residues. Germline loops: CDR1 SGDLS, CDR2 YYNGEE.

This clone was recorded a few times. The rearrangement uses TRBV11-2 and TRBJ1-6, with TRBD1 matching 7 bases. CDR1 is SGHAT and CDR2 is FQNNGV in the germline V gene. The junction had 8 bases not matched to a gene; V was cut back by 5 bases and J by 7 bases. CDR3 size: 15 residues. CDR3 DNA sequence: TGTGCCAGCAGCCTCCGACAGGGTTTGAATTCACCCCTCCACTTT. Amino acids: CASSLRQGLNSPLHF.

This rearrangement joins TRBV10-3 to TRBJ1-1, with 7 nucleotides matching TRBD1. The germline V gene has CDR1 ENHRY and CDR2 SYGVKD. V shed 6 bases and J 4 bases; nucleotides not matched to a gene: 8. The CDR3 totals 14 residues. This CDR3 is CAISRQGEGTEAFF. The CDR3 region has the DNA TGTGCCATCAGCCGACAGGGTGAGGGCACTGAAGCTTTCTTT.

The chain couples TRBV5-6 to TRBJ1-5, with D maybe TRBD1 (6 bases). The CDR3 length is 16 residues. V lost 2 bases to trimming and J lost 3 bases, with 15 bases between them. Germline CDR1 is SGHDT and CDR2 is YYEEEE. The CDR3 DNA sequence: TGTGCCAGCAGCTTTCTTTCAGGGGCCCCCAATCAGCCCCAGCATTTT. Protein product: CASSFLSGAPNQPQHF.

This clone showed up just once. CDR3 DNA sequence: TGTGCCAGCAGTCGGGACGGCTCCTACAATGAGCAGTTCTTC. Protein: CASSRDGSYNEQFF. The V call is TRBV6-2 or TRBV6-3, the J call TRBJ2-1, with D perhaps being TRBD1 or TRBD2 (5 bases each). This CDR3 is 14 amino acids long. Between the trimmed V and J ends, which lost 5 bases and 0 bases, there was a span of 8 bases. Germline values: CDR1 MNHEY, CDR2 SVGEGT.

The CDR3 coding sequence is TGTGCCAGCAGTTACGGCCAGGGTGTAGGCTACACCTTC. This sequence encodes CASSYGQGVGYTF. The chain is built from TRBV6-5 and TRBJ1-2; D perhaps matches TRBD1 (5 bases). The V and J ends lost 2 bases and 8 bases respectively, with 12 bases between them. The germline CDR1 and CDR2 sequences are MNHEY and SVGAGI. This CDR3 region has 13 residues.

The chain combines TRBV14 with TRBJ1-3; D unresolved. The V end lost 1 base, the J end lost 8 bases, and 15 bases lay between the germline ends. The CDR3 covers 15 residues. CDR1 SGHDN and CDR2 FVKESK come from the germline V gene. CDR3 sequence reads: CASSQAPWYGDTIYF. The CDR3, as DNA: TGTGCCAGCAGCCAAGCTCCCTGGTACGGGGACACCATATATTTT.

The chain joins TRBV19 to TRBJ1-6; tentatively, D is TRBD1 (5 bases). The CDR3 loop spans 14 amino acids. Germline V gives CDR1 LNHDA, CDR2 SQIVND (reference sequence). The V end lost 6 bases, the J end lost 5 bases, and 11 bases lay between the germline ends. The CDR3: CASSQGGHNSPLHF. The CDR3 DNA follows: TGTGCCAGTAGCCAGGGTGGCCATAATTCACCCCTCCACTTT. Combining the CDR3 with reference TRBV19 and TRBJ1-6 gives the whole variable domain DGGITQSPKYLFRKEGQNVTLSCEQNLNHDAMYWYRQDPGQGLRLIYYSQIVNDFQKGDIAEGYSVSREKKESFPLTVTSAQKNPTAFYLCASSQGGHNSPLHFGNGTRLTVT.

This clone has only one observation. This chain uses TRBV6-5 with TRBJ1-2, with D perhaps matching TRBD1 (5 bases). CDR1 is MNHEY and CDR2 is SVGAGI in the germline V gene. The CDR3 runs 15 residues. With 4 bases removed from V and 8 bases from J, the gap between germline ends came to 20 bases. Here the CDR3 reads CASSSLDMGGGGYTF. CDR3 coding DNA: TGTGCCAGCAGTTCCCTGGACATGGGAGGTGGGGGCTACACCTTC.

The CDR3 reads CASSNRQADTQYF. CDR3 DNA sequence: TGTGCCAGCAGTAATAGACAGGCAGATACGCAGTATTTT. V and J are TRBV12-3 or TRBV12-4 and TRBJ2-3, with D perhaps matching TRBD1 (6 bases). V was shortened by 5 bases and J by 4 bases, with 10 bases between the two germline ends. The CDR3 has 13 amino acids.

V is TRBV12-5 and J is TRBJ1-1; the D is unclear. Looked up from germline, CDR1 is LGHNT and CDR2 is FRNRAP. CDR3 length: 13 residues. V was trimmed by 1 base and J by 8 bases, leaving 11 bases between them. Written as DNA, the CDR3 is TGTGCTAGTGGTTTGGGTCCGGAGACGGAAGCTTTCTTT. Translation: CASGLGPETEAFF.

This clone has only one observation. V gene TRBV19 combines with J gene TRBJ1-5, with a possible D match to TRBD1 (6 bases). CDR3 size: 16 residues. Between the trimmed V and J ends, which lost 5 bases and 0 bases, there was a span of 14 bases. The V gene's germline CDR1 is LNHDA and CDR2 SQIVND (reference sequence). CDR3 amino acids: CASSFTEQGSNQPQHF. The CDR3 nucleotides read TGTGCCAGTAGTTTCACCGAACAGGGTAGCAATCAGCCCCAGCATTTT.

The chain's CDR3 is CASSVEAHPNTEAFF. The CDR3 region has the DNA TGTGCCAGCAGCGTAGAGGCACACCCGAACACTGAAGCTTTCTTT. The chain carries TRBV9 and TRBJ1-1; D not certain. From germline, CDR1 is SGDLS and CDR2 YYNGEE. V was trimmed by 0 bases and J by 1 base, leaving 10 bases between them. The CDR3 is 15 amino acids.

The chain combines TRBV3-1 (or the pseudogene TRBV3-2) with TRBJ1-2, with TRBD1 as a possible D gene (5 bases). V was pared by 4 bases and J by 4 bases, with 16 bases between. The CDR3 is made up of 15 amino acids. Germline V lookup: CDR1 LGHDT, CDR2 YNNKEL (reference sequence). In DNA form, the CDR3 reads TGTGCCAGCAGCCCGTATCCGGGACCGACCTATGGCTACACCTTC. Amino acid sequence: CASSPYPGPTYGYTF.

This chain joins TRBV6-2 or TRBV6-3 and TRBJ2-1; 12 bases fit TRBD2. With 2 bases clipped from V and 1 base from J, the junction kept 9 bases outside the gene matches. CDR3 length: 19 amino acids. The germline V gene encodes CDR1 MNHEY and CDR2 SVGEGT. As DNA, the CDR3 is TGTGCCAGCAGTTACGAAACCCTAGCGGGAGGGCGGTCCTACAATGAGCAGTTCTTC. The encoded protein is CASSYETLAGGRSYNEQFF.

This clone appeared once. The rearrangement links TRBV7-9 to TRBJ2-5, with 10 nucleotides matching TRBD2. Germline V CDR1 and CDR2: SEHNR, FQNEAQ (reference sequence). V was pared by 1 base and J by 5 bases, with 4 bases of the junction left unmatched. CDR3 size: 15 residues. In nucleotides, the CDR3 is TGTGCCAGCAGCTTAGGTCTAGCGGGAGTCGAGACCCAGTACTTC. It encodes CASSLGLAGVETQYF.

V usage is TRBV7-8 and J usage is TRBJ2-7, with unresolved D. Deletions cut 2 bases from V and 1 base from J, with 0 bases between. Per the germline V gene, CDR1 is SGHVS and CDR2 is FQNEAQ. The CDR3 consists of 11 residues. CDR3 sequence: CASSLSYEQYF. The CDR3 DNA reads TGTGCCAGCAGCTTATCCTACGAGCAGTACTTC. Full variable domain (missing parts from reference TRBV7-8 and TRBJ2-7): GAGVSQSPRYKVAKRGQDVALRCDPISGHVSLFWYQQALGQGPEFLTYFQNEAQLDKSGLPSDRFFAERPEGSVSTLKIQRTQQEDSAVYLCASSLSYEQYFGPGTRLTVT.

This chain links TRBV7-2 with TRBJ1-1; D is ambiguous. Germline-derived CDR1 and CDR2 are SGHTA and FQGNSA. The V and J ends lost 5 bases and 2 bases respectively, with 12 bases between them. This CDR3 is built from 14 residues. The CDR3 DNA reads TGTGCCAGCAGCCCCGAAGCCCTAAACACTGAAGCTTTCTTT. Translation: CASSPEALNTEAFF.